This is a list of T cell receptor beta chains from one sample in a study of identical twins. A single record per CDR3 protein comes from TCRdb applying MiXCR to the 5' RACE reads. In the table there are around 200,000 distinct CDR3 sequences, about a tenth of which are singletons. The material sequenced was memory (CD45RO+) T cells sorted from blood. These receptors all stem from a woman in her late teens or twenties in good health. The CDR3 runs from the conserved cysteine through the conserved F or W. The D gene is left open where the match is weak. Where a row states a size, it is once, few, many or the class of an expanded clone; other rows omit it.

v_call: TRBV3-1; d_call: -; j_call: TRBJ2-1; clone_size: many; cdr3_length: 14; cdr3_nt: TGTGCCAGCAGCCAATTTTCACTTTACAATGAGCAGTTCTTC; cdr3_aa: CASSQFSLYNEQFF
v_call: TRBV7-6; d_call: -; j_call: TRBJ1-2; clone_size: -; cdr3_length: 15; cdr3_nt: TGTGCCAGCAGCCCCCTAAAGGGAGGGCACTATGGCTACACCTTC; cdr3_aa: CASSPLKGGHYGYTF
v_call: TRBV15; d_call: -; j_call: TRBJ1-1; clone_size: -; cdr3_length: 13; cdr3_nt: TGTGCCACCAGCACCGGGGATGAGGCCCAAATCGTCTTT; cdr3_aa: CATSTGDEAQIVF
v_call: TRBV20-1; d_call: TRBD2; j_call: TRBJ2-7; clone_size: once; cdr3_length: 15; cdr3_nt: TGCAGTGCCCCCAAGGGGACTAGCGGCTCCTACGAGCAGTACTTC; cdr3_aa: CSAPKGTSGSYEQYF
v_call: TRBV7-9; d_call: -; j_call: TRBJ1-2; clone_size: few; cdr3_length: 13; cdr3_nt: TGTGCCAGCAGCTTAGGGCAACCCTATGGCTACACCTTC; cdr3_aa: CASSLGQPYGYTF
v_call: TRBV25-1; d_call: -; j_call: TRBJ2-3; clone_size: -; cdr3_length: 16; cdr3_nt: TGTGCCAGCAGTGCCGGACAGTCTGAACGCACAGATACGCAGTATTTT; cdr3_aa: CASSAGQSERTDTQYF
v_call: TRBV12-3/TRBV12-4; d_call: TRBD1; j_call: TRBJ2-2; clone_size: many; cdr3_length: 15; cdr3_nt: TGTGCCAGCAGAAAGGGACAGGCCTACACCGGGGAGCTGTTTTTT; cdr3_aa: CASRKGQAYTGELFF
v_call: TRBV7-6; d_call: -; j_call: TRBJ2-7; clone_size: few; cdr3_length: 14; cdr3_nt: TGTGCCAGCAGCACCACGCCAGGGTCCTACGAGCAGTACTTC; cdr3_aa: CASSTTPGSYEQYF
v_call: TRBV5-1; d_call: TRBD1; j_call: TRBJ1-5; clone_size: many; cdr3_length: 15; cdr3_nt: TGCGCCAGCAGCCTACAGGGGGGGTCCACTCAGCCCCAGCATTTT; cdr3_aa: CASSLQGGSTQPQHF
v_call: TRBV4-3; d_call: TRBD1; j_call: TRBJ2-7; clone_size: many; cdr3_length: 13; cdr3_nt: TGCGCCAGCAGCCAGGTGACAGGGGACGAGCAGTACTTC; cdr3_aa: CASSQVTGDEQYF
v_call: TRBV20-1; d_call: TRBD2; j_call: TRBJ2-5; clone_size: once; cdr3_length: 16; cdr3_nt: TGCAGTGCTAGCCCTATTCTAGCGGGAGGGGGAGAGACCCAGTACTTC; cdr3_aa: CSASPILAGGGETQYF
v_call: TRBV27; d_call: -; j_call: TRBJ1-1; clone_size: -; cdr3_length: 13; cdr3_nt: TGTGCCAGCAGTTTAACGGCAGGGACTGAAGCTTTCTTT; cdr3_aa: CASSLTAGTEAFF
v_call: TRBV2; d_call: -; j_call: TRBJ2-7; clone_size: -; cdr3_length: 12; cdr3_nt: TGTGCCAGTAAAAAGGAATCGGGCGAGCAGTACTTC; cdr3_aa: CASKKESGEQYF
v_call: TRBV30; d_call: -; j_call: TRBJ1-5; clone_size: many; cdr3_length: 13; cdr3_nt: TGTGCCTGGAGTTTCGGGTTTGGGCAGCCCCAGCATTTT; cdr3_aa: CAWSFGFGQPQHF
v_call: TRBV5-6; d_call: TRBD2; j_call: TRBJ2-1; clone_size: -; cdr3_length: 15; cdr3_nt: TGTGCCAGCAGCTTGGTTGGGGGGGGAAACAATGAGCAGTTCTTC; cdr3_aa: CASSLVGGGNNEQFF
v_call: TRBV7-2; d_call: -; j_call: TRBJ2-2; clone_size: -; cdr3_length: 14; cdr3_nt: TGTGCCAGCAGCTTCGCGTGGGGCACCGGGGAGCTGTTTTTT; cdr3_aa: CASSFAWGTGELFF
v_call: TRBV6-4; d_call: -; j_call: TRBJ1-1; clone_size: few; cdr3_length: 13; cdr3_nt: TGTGCCAGCAGTGAACGTCGTGGAGCAGAAGCTTTCTTT; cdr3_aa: CASSERRGAEAFF
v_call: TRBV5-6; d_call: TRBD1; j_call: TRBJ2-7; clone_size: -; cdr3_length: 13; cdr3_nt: TGTGCCAGCAGCAGGGACAGGTGGGGCGAGCAGTACTTC; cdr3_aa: CASSRDRWGEQYF
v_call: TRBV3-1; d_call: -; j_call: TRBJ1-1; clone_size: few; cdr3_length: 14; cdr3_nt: TGTGCCAGCAGCAGGGGGGAGGACGGAACTGAAGCTTTCTTT; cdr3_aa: CASSRGEDGTEAFF
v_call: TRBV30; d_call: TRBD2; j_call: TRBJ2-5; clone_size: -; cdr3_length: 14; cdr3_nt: TGTGCCTGGACCCAGGGAGGGCTCCAAGAGACCCAGTACTTC; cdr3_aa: CAWTQGGLQETQYF
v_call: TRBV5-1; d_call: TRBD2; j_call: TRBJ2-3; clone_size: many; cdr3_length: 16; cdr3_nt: TGCGCCAGCAGCACAGGGACTAGCGGGAATGCGGATACGCAGTATTTT; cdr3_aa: CASSTGTSGNADTQYF
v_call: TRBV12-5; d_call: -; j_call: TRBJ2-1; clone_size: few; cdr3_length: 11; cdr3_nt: TGTGCTAGCATTTCGTTTGGTGAGCAGTTCTTC; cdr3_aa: CASISFGEQFF
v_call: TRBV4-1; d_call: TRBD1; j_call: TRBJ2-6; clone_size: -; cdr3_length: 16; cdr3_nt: TGCGCCAGCAGCCGGGACAGGGCCTCTGGGGCCAACGTCCTGACTTTC; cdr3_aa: CASSRDRASGANVLTF
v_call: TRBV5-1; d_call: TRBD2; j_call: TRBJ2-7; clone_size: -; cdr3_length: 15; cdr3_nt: TGCGCCAGCAGCGGAAATAGCGGGAGCGGGTACGAGCAGTACTTC; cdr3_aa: CASSGNSGSGYEQYF
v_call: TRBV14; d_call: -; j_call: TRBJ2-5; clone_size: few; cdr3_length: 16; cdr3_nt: TGTGCCAGCAGCCAAGGGCGGCCAACTTACCAAGAGACCCAGTACTTC; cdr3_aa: CASSQGRPTYQETQYF
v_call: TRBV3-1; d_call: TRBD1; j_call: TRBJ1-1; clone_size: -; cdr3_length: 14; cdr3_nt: TGTGCCAGCAGCCAAGCAGGGGGCGGAACTGAAGCTTTCTTT; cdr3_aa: CASSQAGGGTEAFF
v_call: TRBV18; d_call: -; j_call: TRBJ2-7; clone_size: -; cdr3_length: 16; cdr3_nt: TGTGCCAGCTCACCCCGGACAGCCTTAAGCTCCTACGAGCAGTACTTC; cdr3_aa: CASSPRTALSSYEQYF
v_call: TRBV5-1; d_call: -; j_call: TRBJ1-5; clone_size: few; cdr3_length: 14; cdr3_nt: TGCGCCAGCAGCTTGGATGGGGTTGGTCAGCCCCAGCATTTT; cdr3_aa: CASSLDGVGQPQHF
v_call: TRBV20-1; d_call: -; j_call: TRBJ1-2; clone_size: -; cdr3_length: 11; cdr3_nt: TGCAGTGCCGAGGGGGGAAGGGGCTACACCTTC; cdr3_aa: CSAEGGRGYTF
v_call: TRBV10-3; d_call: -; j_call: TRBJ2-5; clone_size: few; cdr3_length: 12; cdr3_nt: TGTGCCATCAGGGGTTACCAAGAGACCCAGTACTTC; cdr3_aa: CAIRGYQETQYF
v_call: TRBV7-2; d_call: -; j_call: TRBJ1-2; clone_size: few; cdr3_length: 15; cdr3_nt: TGTGCCAGCAGCTTAGCGCCAGGGGCCCGACATGGCTACACCTTC; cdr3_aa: CASSLAPGARHGYTF
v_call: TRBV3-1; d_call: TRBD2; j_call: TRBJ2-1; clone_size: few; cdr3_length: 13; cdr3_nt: TGTGCCAGCAAAGGGACTAGCAGCGGTGAGCAGTTCTTC; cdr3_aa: CASKGTSSGEQFF
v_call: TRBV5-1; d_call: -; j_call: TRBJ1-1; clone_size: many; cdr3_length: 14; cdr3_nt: TGCGCCAGCAGCTTGGTAGGAGTTGGCACTGAAGCTTTCTTT; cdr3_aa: CASSLVGVGTEAFF
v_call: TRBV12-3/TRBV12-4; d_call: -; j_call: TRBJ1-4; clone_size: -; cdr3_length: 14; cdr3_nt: TGTGCCAGCAGCCTAAGGGGGGGTTCTGGAAAACTGTTTTTT; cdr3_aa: CASSLRGGSGKLFF
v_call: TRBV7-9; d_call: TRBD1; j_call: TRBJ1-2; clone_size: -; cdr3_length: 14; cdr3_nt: TGTGCCAGCAGCTTAGATGGCAGGGGGGATGGCTACACCTTC; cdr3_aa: CASSLDGRGDGYTF
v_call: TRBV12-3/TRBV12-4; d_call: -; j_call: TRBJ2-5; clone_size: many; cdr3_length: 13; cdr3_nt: TGTGCCAGCAGTTTTTTGCTCCAAGAGACCCAGTACTTC; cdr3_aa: CASSFLLQETQYF
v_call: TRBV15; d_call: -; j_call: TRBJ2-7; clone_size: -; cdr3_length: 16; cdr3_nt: TGTGCCACCAGCAGAGTCGCGGGAAGATCCTCCTGCGAGCAGTACTTC; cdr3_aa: CATSRVAGRSSCEQYF
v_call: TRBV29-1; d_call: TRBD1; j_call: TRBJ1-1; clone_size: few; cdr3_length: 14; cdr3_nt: TGCAGCGTTGATCGGACAGGGCTGAACACTGAAGCTTTCTTT; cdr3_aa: CSVDRTGLNTEAFF
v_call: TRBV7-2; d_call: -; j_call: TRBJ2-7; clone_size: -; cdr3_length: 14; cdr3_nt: TGTGCCAGCGGCTTAGGGGGATACCCTTACGAGCAGTACTTC; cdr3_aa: CASGLGGYPYEQYF
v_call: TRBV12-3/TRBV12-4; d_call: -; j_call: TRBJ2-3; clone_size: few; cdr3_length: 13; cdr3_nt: TGTGCCAGCAGAGAACAGAGCACAGATACGCAGTATTTT; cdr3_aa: CASREQSTDTQYF
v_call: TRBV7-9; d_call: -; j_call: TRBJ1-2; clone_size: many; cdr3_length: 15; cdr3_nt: TGTGCCAGCAGCCCCGAAGGTAGAGTCAACTATGGCTACACCTTC; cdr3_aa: CASSPEGRVNYGYTF
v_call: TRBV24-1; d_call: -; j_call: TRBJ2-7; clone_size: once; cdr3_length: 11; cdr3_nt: TGTGCCACCAACCCGGGTTCGGGGCAGTACTTC; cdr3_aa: CATNPGSGQYF
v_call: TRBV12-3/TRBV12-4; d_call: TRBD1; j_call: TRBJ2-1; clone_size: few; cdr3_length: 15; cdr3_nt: TGTGCCAGCAGTTTGGGGACAGGGCCTAACAATGAGCAGTTCTTC; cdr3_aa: CASSLGTGPNNEQFF
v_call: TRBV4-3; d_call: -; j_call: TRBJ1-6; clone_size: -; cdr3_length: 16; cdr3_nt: TGCGCCAGCAGCCAAGCGAGCGGGGTCCGAAATTCACCCCTCCACTTT; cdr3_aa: CASSQASGVRNSPLHF
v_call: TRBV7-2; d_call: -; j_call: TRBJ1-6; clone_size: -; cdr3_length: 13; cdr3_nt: TGTGCCAGCAGCTTAGCGGAGGCCTCACCCCTCCACTTT; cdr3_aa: CASSLAEASPLHF